This record covers a single T cell receptor beta chain. The antigen is unknown. This record belongs to a study of cytomegalovirus exposure and HLA in healthy donors. Study outcomes and limitations: In a later analysis, at a false discovery rate of 0.05, 15,000 to 20,000 TCR beta sequences were associated with HLA alleles. Rarity characterized most TCR sequences, yet some public TCRs appeared in many donors.

The germline V gene encodes CDR1 SEHNR and CDR2 FQNEAQ (reference sequence). V lost 4 bases to trimming and J lost 8 bases, with 14 bases between them. The CDR3 is 13 residues long. This PCR relied on a set of 60 Vbeta primers and 13 Jbeta primers. This table comes from immunoSEQ multiplex PCR, and its TCRdb copy is limited to in-frame clones, with some not included. The sample contains 95,000 to 100,000 clones, more than 80% of which appear only once. Those who donated were healthy bone marrow donors. The sample comprised PBMCs. The receptor was derived from a man younger than 40 in good health and CMV-seronegative. The rearrangement uses TRBV7-9 and TRBJ1-2; possibly TRBD1 for D (5 bases). The CDR3 coding sequence is TGTGCCAGCAGCTCCCAAGGGGTGGGAGGCTACACCTTC. It is translated as CASSSQGVGGYTF.